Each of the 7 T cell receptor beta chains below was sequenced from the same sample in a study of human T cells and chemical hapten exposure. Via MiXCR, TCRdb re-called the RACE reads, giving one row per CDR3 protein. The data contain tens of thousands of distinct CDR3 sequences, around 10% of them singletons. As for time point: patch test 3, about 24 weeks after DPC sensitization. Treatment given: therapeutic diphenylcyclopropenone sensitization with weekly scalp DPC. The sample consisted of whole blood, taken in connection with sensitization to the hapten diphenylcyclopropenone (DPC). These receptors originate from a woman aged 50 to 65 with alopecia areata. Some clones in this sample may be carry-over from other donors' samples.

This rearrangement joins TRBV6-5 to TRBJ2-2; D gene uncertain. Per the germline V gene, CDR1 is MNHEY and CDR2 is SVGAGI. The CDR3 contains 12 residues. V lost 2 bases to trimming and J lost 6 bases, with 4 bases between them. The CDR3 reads CASSYVAGELFF. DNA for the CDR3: TGTGCCAGCAGTTACGTAGCCGGGGAGCTGTTTTTT.

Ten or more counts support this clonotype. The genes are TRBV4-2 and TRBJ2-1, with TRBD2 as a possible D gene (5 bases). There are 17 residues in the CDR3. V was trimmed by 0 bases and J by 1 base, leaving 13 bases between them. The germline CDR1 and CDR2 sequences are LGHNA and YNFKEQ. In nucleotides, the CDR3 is TGTGCCAGCAGCCAAGAATCAGCGGAGAGTTCCTACAATGAGCAGTTCTTC. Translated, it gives CASSQESAESSYNEQFF.

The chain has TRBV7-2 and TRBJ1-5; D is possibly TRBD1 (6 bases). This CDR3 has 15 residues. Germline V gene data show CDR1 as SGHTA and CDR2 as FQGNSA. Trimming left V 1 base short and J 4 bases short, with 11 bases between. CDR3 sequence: CASSLVRGGNQPQHF. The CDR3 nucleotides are TGTGCCAGCAGCTTAGTGAGGGGGGGAAATCAGCCCCAGCATTTT.

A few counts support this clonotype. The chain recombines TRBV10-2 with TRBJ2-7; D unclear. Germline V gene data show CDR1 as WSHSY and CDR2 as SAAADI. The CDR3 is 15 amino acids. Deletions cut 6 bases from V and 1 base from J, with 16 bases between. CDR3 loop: CASSRNPVGSYEQYF. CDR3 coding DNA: TGCGCCAGCAGCCGGAACCCGGTGGGATCCTACGAGCAGTACTTC.

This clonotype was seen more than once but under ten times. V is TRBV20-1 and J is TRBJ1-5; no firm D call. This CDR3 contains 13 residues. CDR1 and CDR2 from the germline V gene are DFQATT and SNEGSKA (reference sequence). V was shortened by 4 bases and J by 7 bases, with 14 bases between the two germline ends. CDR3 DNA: TGCAGTGCTATCCCCGGGGTGGTACAGCCCCAGCATTTT. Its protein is CSAIPGVVQPQHF.

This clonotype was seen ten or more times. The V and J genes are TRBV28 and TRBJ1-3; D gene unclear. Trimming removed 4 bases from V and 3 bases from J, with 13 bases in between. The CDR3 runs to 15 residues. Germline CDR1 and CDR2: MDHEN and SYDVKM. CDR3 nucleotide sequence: TGTGCCAGCAGTTCCTCCTCCGGGTATGGAAACACCATATATTTT. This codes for CASSSSSGYGNTIYF.

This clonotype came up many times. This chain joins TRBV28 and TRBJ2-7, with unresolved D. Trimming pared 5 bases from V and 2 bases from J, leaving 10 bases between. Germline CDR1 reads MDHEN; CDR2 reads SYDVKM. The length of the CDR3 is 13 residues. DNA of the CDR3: TGTGCCAGCAGTCTGCCCCACGCCTACGAGCAGTACTTC. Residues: CASSLPHAYEQYF.